Included here is one T cell receptor (beta chain) sequence, with context. Blood was drawn at 2.5 ml per donor. This CDR3 spans 15 amino acids. In germline, CDR1 is SGHAT, CDR2 FQNNGV. The unique tags termed UMIs, each holding a 6-nucleotide sample barcode, were added by means of template switching. TCRalpha and TCRbeta cDNA was put through two nested PCRs of roughly 15 and 9 cycles. No DNA is given; TCRdb re-called the 5' RACE reads and lists each CDR3 protein once. This sample's clone table lists around 200,000 distinct CDR3 sequences. The sample belongs to a study of monozygotic twins with inflammatory bowel disease.

The clonotype comes from a human donor with ulcerative colitis or Crohn's disease, or a healthy co-twin of an affected twin (not recorded which). The chain is built from TRBV11-2 and TRBJ1-1. Sequencing input: blood. The CDR3 sequence is CASSLGLLGSTEAFF.